Presented here are 23 T cell receptor beta chains from one specimen sequenced in a study of cytomegalovirus exposure and HLA in healthy donors. PCR involved 60 Vbeta and 13 Jbeta primers. The method was immunoSEQ multiplex PCR; TCRdb's version includes in-frame clones alone and lacks a portion of them. This sample has some 130,000 clones; around 79% occur once, and the top ten carry around 3.3%. Sequences were obtained from PBMCs. The receptors originated from a woman in her twenties or thirties in good health and CMV-seropositive.

This sequence joins TRBV6-1 and TRBJ1-5, with a weak D call TRBD1 (6 bases). CDR1 is MNHNS and CDR2 is SASEGT in the germline V gene. This CDR3 spans 12 amino acids. Trimming took off 4 bases at V and 7 bases at J, with 8 bases between the two ends. CDR3 amino acids: CASSAGDQPQHF. CDR3 DNA: TGTGCCAGCAGTGCAGGGGACCAGCCCCAGCATTTT.

The V call is TRBV7-9, the J call TRBJ2-2, with D possibly being TRBD2 (6 bases). CDR3 length: 14 amino acids. With 6 bases removed from V and 5 bases from J, the gap between germline ends came to 13 bases. Germline CDR1 SEHNR, CDR2 FQNEAQ (reference sequence). In DNA, the CDR3 is TGTGCCAGCAGGGGTTCGGGGGTTACCGGGGAGCTGTTTTTT. Translation gives CASRGSGVTGELFF.

CDR3 DNA sequence: TGTGCCAGCAGTTTCAGCGCAGGGGTGCAGTACTTC. Protein sequence: CASSFSAGVQYF. The chain employs TRBV28 and TRBJ2-7; maybe TRBD1 (6 bases). The CDR3 runs 12 residues. V lost 3 bases to trimming and J lost 9 bases, with 12 bases between them. Germline-derived CDR1 and CDR2 are MDHEN and SYDVKM.

This chain links TRBV7-9 with TRBJ2-1, with TRBD2 identical over 8 bases. The CDR3 extends over 17 amino acids. J gave up 5 bases and V 1 base, and 10 bases lay outside the gene matches. Germline V gene lookup returns CDR1 SEHNR and CDR2 FQNEAQ (reference sequence). CDR3 residues: CASSLGSAGGLNNEQFF. CDR3 nucleotide sequence: TGTGCCAGCAGCTTAGGTTCGGCGGGGGGACTGAACAATGAGCAGTTCTTC.

This clone has only a few counts. The chain joins TRBV19 to TRBJ2-6, with D maybe TRBD1 (5 bases). The length of the CDR3 is 16 residues. CDR1 LNHDA and CDR2 SQIVND come from the germline V gene (reference sequence). Trimming left V 0 bases short and J 4 bases short, with 10 bases between. The CDR3 here is CASSIDGAAGANVLTF. The DNA of the CDR3 is TGTGCCAGTAGTATAGATGGGGCAGCCGGGGCCAACGTCCTGACTTTC.

CDR3: CASSQVRTGELFF. CDR3 in DNA: TGTGCCAGCAGTCAAGTTCGGACCGGGGAGCTGTTTTTT. The chain combines TRBV6-4 with TRBJ2-2; no firm D call. The CDR3 contains 13 residues. V gave up 5 bases and J gave up 5 bases, with 9 bases separating them. Germline V lookup: CDR1 MRHNA, CDR2 SNTAGT.

The V gene is TRBV18, the J gene TRBJ1-1; D is unclear. The CDR3 is 15 residues long. Trimming removed 6 bases from V and 4 bases from J, with 18 bases in between. The V gene's germline CDR1 is KGHSH and CDR2 LQKENI. The DNA for the CDR3 is TGTGCCAGCTCGCCCGCCCGCGGAGGGTCCACTGAAGCTTTCTTT. Translated, it gives CASSPARGGSTEAFF. Drawing the rest from reference TRBV18 and TRBJ1-1, the complete variable domain is NAGVMQNPRHLVRRRGQEARLRCSPMKGHSHVYWYRQLPEEGLKFMVYLQKENIIDESGMPKERFSAEFPKEGPSILRIQQVVRGDSAAYFCASSPARGGSTEAFFGQGTRLTVV.

This clone was detected a few times. The V call is TRBV7-3, the J call TRBJ2-3; 8 bases agree with TRBD1. Trimming took 6 bases from V and 0 from J; bases not matched to a gene: 8. This CDR3 region has 16 residues. From germline, CDR1 is SGHTA and CDR2 FQGTGA. The CDR3 bases are TGTGCCAGCAGTACCGGGACAGGCACTAGCACAGATACGCAGTATTTT. This encodes CASSTGTGTSTDTQYF.

This clone appeared a few times. The chain joins TRBV4-3 to TRBJ2-7; 8 bases fit TRBD2. Trimming removed 0 bases from V and 1 base from J; junction bases left unmatched: 5. The CDR3 length is 16 residues. Germline CDR1 and CDR2: LGHNA and YSLEER. CDR3 DNA sequence: TGCGCCAGCAGCCAAGACGGTCGGGGGGGATCCTACGAGCAGTACTTC. Translating it yields CASSQDGRGGSYEQYF.

The chain employs TRBV28 and TRBJ2-1; 7 bases match TRBD2. The germline CDR1 and CDR2 sequences are MDHEN and SYDVKM. V gave up 8 bases and J gave up 7 bases; unmatched junction bases: 11. The CDR3 runs 14 residues. CDR3 nucleotides: TGTGCCAGCCATGGGGGGGTTTTGATGAATGAGCAGTTCTTC. It encodes CASHGGVLMNEQFF.

This clone has just a few counts. The J gene is TRBJ1-2, the V gene TRBV19; D unresolved. Per germline, CDR1 LNHDA and CDR2 SQIVND (reference sequence). The CDR3 is 14 amino acids. V gave up 2 bases and J gave up 3 bases, with 10 bases separating them. The CDR3 DNA reads TGTGCCAGTAGTATATATGGGGAGGACTATGGCTACACCTTC. This translates into CASSIYGEDYGYTF.

This clone has only one observation. This chain connects TRBV14 to TRBJ1-2; 9 nucleotides line up with TRBD1. Losses at the gene ends were 4 bases for V and 6 bases for J; bases not matched to a gene: 9. Per the germline V gene, CDR1 is SGHDN and CDR2 is FVKESK. CDR3 length: 15 residues. The CDR3 DNA reads as TGTGCCAGCAGCCTGCAGGGGACAGGGAACCATGGCTACACCTTC. Its protein product is CASSLQGTGNHGYTF.

The V gene is TRBV5-4, the J gene TRBJ2-1, with D possibly being TRBD1 (6 bases). The CDR3 totals 14 residues. V gave up 0 bases and J gave up 8 bases, with 12 bases separating them. Germline loops: CDR1 SGHNT, CDR2 YYREEE (reference sequence). The CDR3 spells CASSLAAQGDEQFF. In DNA, the CDR3 is TGTGCCAGCAGCTTGGCGGCACAGGGCGATGAGCAGTTCTTC.

The CDR3: CASSIGYRNQPQHF. In DNA form, the CDR3 reads TGTGCCAGTAGTATAGGTTACAGAAATCAGCCCCAGCATTTT. The rearrangement links TRBV19 to TRBJ1-5; the D is unclear. The length of the CDR3 is 14 residues. The germline V and J ends were trimmed by 1 base and 4 bases, with 8 bases remaining between them. In germline, CDR1 is LNHDA, CDR2 SQIVND (reference sequence).

The chain couples TRBV7-9 to TRBJ1-1; no clear D. Trimming shortened V by 6 bases and J by 0 bases, and 14 bases separated the two germline ends. The CDR3 length is 15 residues. Germline CDR1 SEHNR, CDR2 FQNEAQ (reference sequence). For the CDR3, the DNA is TGTGCCAGCAGTCCCGATGGCTGGTTGAACACTGAAGCTTTCTTT. The encoded protein is CASSPDGWLNTEAFF.

This sequence joins TRBV7-9 and TRBJ2-7; 8 nucleotides align to TRBD1. CDR1 and CDR2 from the germline V gene are SEHNR and FQNEAQ (reference sequence). The CDR3 length is 14 residues. Trimming cost V 5 bases and J 3 bases; bases outside gene matches: 6. The CDR3 region has the DNA TGTGCCAGCAGCGCGCCCGGGACAGGCTACGAGCAGTACTTC. Translation gives CASSAPGTGYEQYF.

In this sample, this clone turned up a few times. The V call is TRBV5-1, the J call TRBJ2-5, with TRBD1 matching over 11 bases. J was trimmed by 2 bases and V by 4 bases; bases with no gene match: 4. Germline CDR1 reads SGHRS; CDR2 reads YFSETQ. The CDR3 consists of 15 residues. CDR3 nucleotide sequence: TGCGCCAGCAGCCCTGGGACAGGGGGGCAAGAGACCCAGTACTTC. Its translation is CASSPGTGGQETQYF.

This clone came up a few times. The chain recombines TRBV4-2 with TRBJ2-2, with 11 nucleotides matching TRBD2. CDR1 is LGHNA and CDR2 is YNFKEQ in the germline V gene. V lost 2 bases and J lost 8; bases outside the gene matches: 7. The CDR3 sequence is 16 residues long. CDR3 sequence (DNA): TGTGCCAGCAGCCAAAATAGCGGGGGGGGAGCTGGGGAGCTGTTTTTT. Protein sequence: CASSQNSGGGAGELFF.

The V and J genes are TRBV7-9 and TRBJ1-3; D remains unclear. Germline values: CDR1 SEHNR, CDR2 FQNEAQ (reference sequence). Trimming left V 2 bases short and J 6 bases short, with 5 bases between. The CDR3 spans 12 residues. The CDR3 DNA follows: TGTGCCAGCAGCTTACAGGAAAACACCATATATTTT. Translating gives CASSLQENTIYF.

The sample holds one count of this clone. The rearrangement joins TRBV29-1 to TRBJ2-7; 12 bases are shared with TRBD1. The CDR3 loop spans 16 amino acids. V was pared by 4 bases and J by 6 bases, with 13 bases of the junction left unmatched. Germline-derived CDR1 and CDR2 are SQVTM and ANQGSEA. CDR3 region: CSVVPGQGAFSSEQYF. In DNA, the CDR3 is TGCAGCGTTGTCCCGGGACAGGGGGCATTTAGTAGCGAGCAGTACTTC.

This chain uses TRBV11-2 with TRBJ2-3; TRBD2 aligns across 9 bases. Germline lookup yields CDR1 SGHAT and CDR2 FQNNGV. V lost 0 bases, J lost 3 bases, and 7 bases stayed unmatched. The CDR3 is 17 amino acids. CDR3 DNA sequence: TGTGCCAGCAGCTTAGAGGCGGGGGGGTTACGTACAGATACGCAGTATTTT. Translating gives CASSLEAGGLRTDTQYF.

J is TRBJ2-7 and V is TRBV2; tentative D call: TRBD1 (6 bases). V dropped 4 bases and J dropped 3 bases, with 10 bases sitting between them. The CDR3 is made up of 13 amino acids. CDR1 and CDR2 (germline): SNHLY, FYNNEI. The CDR3 nucleotides are TGTGCCAGCAGTGTGACAGGAGTCTACGAGCAGTACTTC. Translating it yields CASSVTGVYEQYF.

This clone was observed a few times. The V and J genes are TRBV30 and TRBJ2-6; the D is unclear. Germline loops: CDR1 GTSNPN, CDR2 SVGIG (reference sequence). This CDR3 is 15 amino acids long. V was cut by 2 bases and J by 1 base, with 9 bases left in between. CDR3 coding DNA: TGTGCCTGGAGTACCCGGTGGTCTGGGGCCAACGTCCTGACTTTC. Translating it yields CAWSTRWSGANVLTF.